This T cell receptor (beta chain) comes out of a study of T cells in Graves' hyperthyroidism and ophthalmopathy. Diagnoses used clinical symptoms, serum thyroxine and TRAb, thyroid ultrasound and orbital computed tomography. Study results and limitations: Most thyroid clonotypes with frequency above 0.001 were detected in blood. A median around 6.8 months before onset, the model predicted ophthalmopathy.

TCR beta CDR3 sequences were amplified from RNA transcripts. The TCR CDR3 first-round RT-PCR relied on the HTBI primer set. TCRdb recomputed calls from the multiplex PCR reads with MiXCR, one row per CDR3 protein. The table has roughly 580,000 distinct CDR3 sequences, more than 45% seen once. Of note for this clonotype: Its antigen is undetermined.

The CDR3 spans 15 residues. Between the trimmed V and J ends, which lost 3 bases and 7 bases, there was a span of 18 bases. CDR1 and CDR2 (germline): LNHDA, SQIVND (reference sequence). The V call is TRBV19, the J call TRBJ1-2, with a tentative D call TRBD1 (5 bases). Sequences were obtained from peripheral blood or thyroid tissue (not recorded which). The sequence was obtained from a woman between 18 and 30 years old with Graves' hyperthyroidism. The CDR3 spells CASSMRGLMIIGYTF. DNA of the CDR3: TGTGCCAGTAGTATGAGGGGCCTGATGATTATTGGCTACACCTTC.